The 20 T cell receptor beta chains reported below all come from one sample, sequenced in a study of T cells after yellow fever vaccination. TCRdb reprocessed the 5' RACE reads with MiXCR, giving one entry per CDR3 protein. In the table there are about 99,000 distinct CDR3 sequences, roughly 5.2% of which are singletons. The sequencing used CD8+ T cells sorted from PBMCs, collected 10 days after the yellow fever booster vaccination. The receptor set was obtained from a young man who received the YFV17D yellow fever vaccine.

In its sample, this clonotype was seen a few times. V gene TRBV12-5 combines with J gene TRBJ2-3; weak D call: TRBD1 (5 bases). V gave up 5 bases and J gave up 2 bases, with 17 bases separating them. Germline CDR1 and CDR2: LGHNT and FRNRAP. The CDR3 sequence is 16 residues long. The chain's CDR3 is CASGLVSRGYTDTQYF. The CDR3 coding sequence is TGTGCTAGTGGTCTCGTCTCTAGGGGATACACAGATACGCAGTATTTT.

In its sample, this clonotype was seen a few times. The rearrangement uses TRBV7-9 and TRBJ2-5; weak D call: TRBD1 (6 bases). The CDR3 is made up of 13 amino acids. CDR1 SEHNR and CDR2 FQNEAQ come from the germline V gene (reference sequence). V was trimmed by 7 bases and J by 4 bases, leaving 13 bases between them. Here the CDR3 DNA reads TGTGCCAGCACCCATATCAGGGGAGAGACCCAGTACTTC. Its translation: CASTHIRGETQYF. The full variable domain, its missing parts supplied by reference TRBV7-9 and TRBJ2-5, is DTGVSQNPRHKITKRGQNVTFRCDPISEHNRLYWYRQTLGQGPEFLTYFQNEAQLEKSRLLSDRFSAERPKGSFSTLEIQRTEQGDSAMYLCASTHIRGETQYFGPGTRLLVL.

The chain couples TRBV27 to TRBJ2-7; D is uncertain. The V gene's germline CDR1 is MNHEY and CDR2 SMNVEV (reference sequence). V lost 5 bases and J lost 5, with 19 bases in between. The CDR3 is 15 amino acids. CDR3: CASSLTMGRPDEQYF. The CDR3 nucleotides are TGTGCCAGCAGTCTAACGATGGGCAGGCCCGACGAGCAGTACTTC.

This clonotype was counted ten times or more. The chain couples TRBV12-5 to TRBJ2-7; D perhaps matches TRBD1 (6 bases). Germline V lookup: CDR1 LGHNT, CDR2 FRNRAP. V lost 9 bases and J lost 2, with 11 bases in between. This CDR3 region has 12 residues. CDR3 sequence reads: CASRTATYEQYF. CDR3 nucleotide sequence: TGTGCTAGCCGGACAGCGACCTACGAGCAGTACTTC.

The V and J genes are TRBV4-1 and TRBJ2-1; 12 nucleotides agree with TRBD2. Unmatched junction bases numbered 13, after V lost 2 bases and J lost 2 bases. The CDR3 contains 20 residues. Germline V gene sequence: CDR1 MGHRA, CDR2 YSYEKL. The CDR3 sequence is CASSQLAGGTFPTAYNEQFF. DNA of the CDR3: TGCGCCAGCAGCCAACTAGCGGGGGGGACCTTCCCGACGGCCTACAATGAGCAGTTCTTC.

On this clonotype itself: A junction boundary mismatches the germline segment, possibly from a read error. The rearrangement joins TRBV4-3 to TRBJ2-3; no clear D gene. This CDR3 region has 15 residues. CDR1 LGHNA and CDR2 YSLEER come from the germline V gene. CDR3 loop: CASSQDFGRTDTQYF. The CDR3 bases are TGCGCTAGCAGCCAAGATTTCGGCAGGACAGATACGCAGTATTTT.

This clonotype was observed a few times. This chain joins TRBV4-2 and TRBJ2-1; TRBD2 matches at 9 bases. J lost 4 bases, V lost 0 bases, and 7 bases had no gene match. The CDR3 sequence is 17 residues long. The germline V gene encodes CDR1 LGHNA and CDR2 YNFKEQ. The CDR3 spells CASSQDLRAGGYNEQFF. As DNA, the CDR3 is TGTGCCAGCAGCCAAGATCTAAGAGCGGGGGGATACAATGAGCAGTTCTTC.

This clonotype was seen a handful of times. The chain combines TRBV7-6 with TRBJ1-5; D is unresolved. The V end was cut by 4 bases, the J end by 4 bases, with 8 bases between. The CDR3 contains 13 residues. CDR1 SGHVS and CDR2 FNYEAQ come from the germline V gene. This chain's CDR3 is CASSSRTNQPQHF. The CDR3 region has the DNA TGTGCCAGCAGCTCCCGAACGAATCAGCCCCAGCATTTT.

The chain combines TRBV5-1 with TRBJ1-1, with D perhaps TRBD1 (6 bases). Germline lookup yields CDR1 SGHRS and CDR2 YFSETQ. The V and J ends lost 2 bases and 4 bases respectively, with 15 bases between them. The CDR3 extends over 15 amino acids. The CDR3 loop reads CASSLTGEDSTEAFF. The CDR3 region has the DNA TGCGCCAGCAGCTTAACTGGGGAGGACAGCACTGAAGCTTTCTTT.

V usage is TRBV5-5 and J usage is TRBJ1-1; no clear D gene. Germline-derived CDR1 and CDR2 are SGHKS and YYEKEE (reference sequence). V was cut by 4 bases and J by 2 bases, with 9 bases left in between. The CDR3 totals 13 residues. The CDR3: CASSLLINTEAFF. The DNA for the CDR3 is TGTGCCAGCAGCCTCCTGATTAACACTGAAGCTTTCTTT.

This clonotype was counted many times. The rearrangement joins TRBV27 to TRBJ2-7; TRBD1 matches 8 bases. The CDR3 has 15 amino acids. Germline lookup yields CDR1 MNHEY and CDR2 SMNVEV (reference sequence). The V gene end was trimmed by 5 bases and the J gene end by 4 bases; junction bases not matched to a gene: 10. CDR3 bases: TGTGCCAGCAGTAGCGGACAGGGAGAGGCGTACGAGCAGTACGTC. Translation: CASSSGQGEAYEQYV.

This clonotype was seen a few times. The CDR3 sequence is CASSLTQDRGQGNTQYF. Written as DNA, the CDR3 is TGTGCCAGCAGCTTGACACAGGACAGGGGCCAAGGGAACACCCAGTACTTC. V and J are TRBV7-8 and TRBJ2-5, with TRBD1 matching 9 bases. The germline V gene has CDR1 SGHVS and CDR2 FQNEAQ. The CDR3 sequence is 17 residues long. J gave up 8 bases and V 3 bases, and 16 bases lay outside the gene matches.

The chain employs TRBV19 and TRBJ2-2; D is unresolved. CDR1 and CDR2 from the germline V gene are LNHDA and SQIVND (reference sequence). The CDR3 extends over 14 amino acids. The V gene lost 3 bases and the J gene lost 5 bases, with 10 bases spanning the gap. The CDR3 bases are TGTGCCAGTAGTATTGGTCCGGTAACCGGGGAGCTGTTTTTT. Protein: CASSIGPVTGELFF.

V gene TRBV19 combines with J gene TRBJ1-1; D is perhaps TRBD1 (6 bases). With 10 bases removed from V and 3 bases from J, the gap between germline ends came to 15 bases. The CDR3 covers 13 residues. Germline values: CDR1 LNHDA, CDR2 SQIVND (reference sequence). The CDR3 reads CATRGGVDTEAFF. For the CDR3, the DNA is TGTGCCACCCGAGGGGGGGTAGACACTGAAGCTTTCTTT.

This clonotype was counted many times. No conserved phenylalanine or tryptophan ends this CDR3, so it is likely a read error. It is unclear where the CDR3 begins or ends on the DNA, so no DNA is shown, and the CDR3 is as TCRdb lists it. This chain connects TRBV5-6 to TRBJ2-3; TRBD2, the table's D call, lacks a check against the DNA. Per germline, CDR1 SGHDT and CDR2 YYEEEE. The CDR3 spans 9 residues, counting both ends. The CDR3 loop reads CASSPPGYG.

This clonotype has only a few counts. This sequence joins TRBV28 and TRBJ1-1; TRBD1 matches 7 bases. Germline V gene lookup returns CDR1 MDHEN and CDR2 SYDVKM. CDR3 size: 13 residues. V trimming: 5 bases; J trimming: 5 bases; junction bases outside the gene matches: 5. The CDR3 here is CASSIGGKTEAFF. Here the CDR3 DNA reads TGTGCCAGCAGTATAGGGGGCAAGACTGAAGCTTTCTTT.

The genes are TRBV29-1 and TRBJ2-7; no reliable D call. The CDR3 is 13 residues long. V was trimmed by 1 base and J by 0 bases, leaving 7 bases between them. The germline CDR1 and CDR2 sequences are SQVTM and ANQGSEA. CDR3 bases: TGCAGCGTTGAAGTCGGGCTCTCCTACGAGCAGTACTTC. Its translation: CSVEVGLSYEQYF.

This clonotype was found many times. This sequence joins TRBV7-2 and TRBJ2-1, with 10 bases aligning to TRBD2. The CDR3 has 15 residues. CDR1 SGHTA and CDR2 FQGNSA come from the germline V gene. Germline trimming cut 1 base from V and 9 bases from J; bases unmatched to any gene: 6. In nucleotides, the CDR3 is TGTGCCAGCAGCTTAGTGGCTAGCGGGGGTGGTGAGCAGTTCTTC. Translation: CASSLVASGGGEQFF.

The chain couples TRBV7-9 to TRBJ2-1; D might be TRBD1 or TRBD2, each matching 6 bases. Germline V gene sequence: CDR1 SEHNR, CDR2 FQNEAQ (reference sequence). V lost 0 bases, J lost 5 bases, and 8 bases lay in between. This CDR3 is built from 14 residues. The CDR3 DNA is TGTGCCAGCAGCTTAGCGGGGGGCGACAATGAGCAGTTCTTC. It specifies CASSLAGGDNEQFF.

This chain links TRBV4-3 with TRBJ2-1; D remains ambiguous. Trimming shortened V by 1 base and J by 6 bases, and 10 bases separated the two germline ends. From germline, CDR1 is LGHNA and CDR2 YSLEER. The CDR3 sequence is 14 residues long. The CDR3 DNA reads TGCGCCAGCAGCCAAGCCCAGGTTTCCAATGAGCAGTTCTTC. The encoded protein is CASSQAQVSNEQFF.